This T cell receptor beta chain appears in the sequencing data of a study of Tregs in tolerant kidney transplant recipients. Study at large: FACS sorting followed a roughly six-day coculture of CFSE-labeled recipient PBMCs with irradiated graft donor PBMCs.

The CDR3 is made up of 14 amino acids. V lost 3 bases and J lost 8; bases outside the gene matches: 8. Per the germline V gene, CDR1 is SGHTA and CDR2 is FQGNSA. As for this clone: Its antigen is undetermined.

Some clones are missing from TCRdb's copy, which holds only in-frame ones; the method was immunoSEQ multiplex PCR. The sample has more than 1,300 clones; 80% to 90% are singletons. The chain is built from TRBV7-2 and TRBJ1-2; 8 nucleotides agree with TRBD1. Sequences were obtained from CD4+ T cells from blood cultured with allogeneic cells. The receptor's source is a human donor in good health. The CDR3 nucleotides are TGTGCCAGCAGCTTCACGACAGGGGACGGAGGCTACACCTTC. The encoded protein is CASSFTTGDGGYTF.